The 6 T cell receptor beta chains below all came from one sample that was sequenced in a study of T-cell memory formation after mild COVID-19. TCRdb analysed the 5' RACE reads with MiXCR anew, one entry per CDR3 protein. Counted here are about 390,000 distinct CDR3 sequences, around 21% occurring once; the ten biggest clones make up around 12%. The source material was PBMCs or a T cell subset sorted from them (not recorded which). These receptors were obtained from an adult woman who had mild COVID-19 (a few samples of this study predate the infection). Cell type and time point are not known.

J is TRBJ2-5 and V is TRBV4-1, with TRBD1 as a possible D gene (6 bases). The CDR3 has 14 residues. Trimming left V 4 bases short and J 0 bases short, with 9 bases between. Germline CDR1 MGHRA, CDR2 YSYEKL. CDR3 bases: TGCGCCAGCAGCCGTGACAGGAACCAAGAGACCCAGTACTTC. It codes for CASSRDRNQETQYF.

This clonotype came up a few times. J is TRBJ2-7 and V is TRBV4-3, with TRBD2 matching 8 bases. Germline loops: CDR1 LGHNA, CDR2 YSLEER. The CDR3 length is 15 residues. With 1 base clipped from V and 3 bases from J, the junction kept 5 bases outside the gene matches. The DNA of the CDR3 is TGCGCCAGCAGCCAAGTTTCTAGCGGGTACTACGAGCAGTACTTC. Amino acids: CASSQVSSGYYEQYF.

The chain combines TRBV6-5 with TRBJ2-7; 7 nucleotides agree with TRBD2. With 6 bases clipped from V and 2 bases from J, the junction kept 4 bases outside the gene matches. CDR1 is MNHEY and CDR2 is SVGAGI in the germline V gene. The CDR3 has 13 residues. The CDR3 region is CASRGTNTYEQYF. CDR3 DNA sequence: TGTGCCAGCAGGGGGACTAACACCTACGAGCAGTACTTC.

The CDR3 nucleotides are TGTGCCAGCAGCTGGCGGGGGAACGAGCAGTACTTC. It yields the protein CASSWRGNEQYF. The gene calls are TRBV7-6 and TRBJ2-7; 7 nucleotides agree with TRBD2. The V and J ends lost 4 bases and 5 bases, in that order; junction bases with no gene match: 2. The CDR3 contains 12 residues. Germline values: CDR1 SGHVS, CDR2 FNYEAQ.

The CDR3 bases are TGTGCCAGCTCACCACCGCTGGGGGAAGGTGAAGCTTTCTTT. Its protein product is CASSPPLGEGEAFF. V and J are TRBV18 and TRBJ1-1; D may be TRBD1 (5 bases). Germline assignment: CDR1 KGHSH and CDR2 LQKENI. V lost 0 bases and J 7 bases, leaving 12 bases between the germline ends. The CDR3 has 14 amino acids.

V and J are TRBV6-5 and TRBJ2-7; 11 bases align to TRBD1. With 4 bases clipped from V and 5 bases from J, the junction kept 4 bases outside the gene matches. Germline V gives CDR1 MNHEY, CDR2 SVGAGI. The CDR3 loop spans 14 amino acids. DNA of the CDR3: TGTGCCAGCAGTTCGGGACAGGGGGTACACGAGCAGTACTTC. Amino acids: CASSSGQGVHEQYF.